This TCR beta chain was profiled in a study of blood T cell repertoires in COVID-19. Study-level information: The samples span acute and convalescent COVID-19 from the United States, Italy and Spain. Nucleic acid was either cDNA or gDNA, and it came from T cells, B-cell-depleted T cells, or PBMCs.

There are 14 residues in the CDR3. Germline CDR1 and CDR2: MRHNA and SNTAGT. Trimming removed 2 bases at V and 5 bases at J, with 10 bases between. In the study's own analysis: Reference gene primer amplification gave estimated nucleated cell counts. Only in-frame clones appear in the TCRdb table, and some are missing; sequencing was by immunoSEQ multiplex PCR. Clone size and V and J calls were adopted from that table, with D and trimming inferred from the DNA. This repertoire shows tens of thousands of clones, more than 80% found once; its top ten account for over 9.5%. V usage is TRBV6-4 and J usage is TRBJ2-1; D perhaps matches TRBD2 (6 bases). The clonotype comes from a human donor in a cohort sampled during active COVID-19. Specimen: peripheral blood. CDR3 coding DNA: TGTGCCAGCAGTGACCGGACTACTAACAATGAGCAGTTCTTC. It yields the protein CASSDRTTNNEQFF.